Presented here are 30 T cell receptor beta chains from one specimen sequenced in a study of T cells in Graves' hyperthyroidism and ophthalmopathy. The TCR beta CDR3 regions underwent amplification using RNA transcripts as the source. RT-PCR in the first round (using the HTBI primer set) targeted the TCR CDR3. MiXCR, applied by TCRdb to the multiplex PCR reads, yields one record per CDR3 protein. This sample has more than 300,000 distinct CDR3 sequences; approximately 14% occur once, and the top ten carry about 20%. Sequences were obtained from blood. The receptors here all came from a woman aged 25 to 45 with Graves' ophthalmopathy.

The DNA of the CDR3 is TGTGCCAGCAGCTCAAAGGTTACAACTGCAACTAATGAAAAACTGTTTTTT. Amino acid sequence: CASSSKVTTATNEKLFF. The chain is built from TRBV5-4 and TRBJ1-4; D is uncertain. Looked up from germline, CDR1 is SGHNT and CDR2 is YYREEE (reference sequence). V was shortened by 3 bases and J by 0 bases, with 15 bases between the two germline ends. The CDR3 is 17 amino acids.

This chain uses TRBV15 with TRBJ2-5, with 7 bases that match TRBD1. The CDR3 extends over 15 amino acids. V lost 0 bases to trimming and J lost 3 bases; unmatched junction nucleotides: 4. Germline CDR1 LNHNV, CDR2 YYDKDF (reference sequence). This CDR3 is CATSRDRDRKETQYF. The CDR3 DNA reads TGTGCCACCAGCAGAGATCGGGACAGAAAAGAGACCCAGTACTTC.

At least ten counts were recorded for this clonotype. The chain couples TRBV25-1 to TRBJ1-1; a possible D gene is TRBD1 (5 bases). V lost 1 base to trimming and J lost 2 bases, with 29 bases between them. Looked up from germline, CDR1 is MGHDK and CDR2 is SYGVNS. This CDR3 is 21 amino acids long. The chain's CDR3 is CASSESAGMGLGAYPNTEAFF. The CDR3 DNA follows: TGTGCCAGCAGTGAATCTGCAGGGATGGGACTAGGGGCCTATCCAAACACTGAAGCTTTCTTT. The variable domain in full, completed from reference TRBV25-1 and TRBJ1-1, reads EADIYQTPRYLVIGTGKKITLECSQTMGHDKMYWYQQDPGMELHLIHYSYGVNSTEKGDLSSESTVSRIRTEHFPLTLESARPSHTSQYLCASSESAGMGLGAYPNTEAFFGQGTRLTVV.

This clonotype was observed at least ten times. The chain joins TRBV24-1 to TRBJ2-5, with D perhaps TRBD1 or TRBD2 (5 bases each). The CDR3 loop spans 15 amino acids. Trimming left V 4 bases short and J 0 bases short, with 11 bases between. Germline V gives CDR1 KGHDR, CDR2 SFDVKD. The CDR3 loop reads CATSEGRFNQETQYF. The CDR3 DNA follows: TGTGCCACCAGTGAGGGACGATTCAACCAAGAGACCCAGTACTTC.

The chain uses TRBV18 and TRBJ2-2; maybe TRBD2 (5 bases). Trimming removed 6 bases at V and 2 bases at J, with 10 bases between. The CDR3 extends over 14 amino acids. CDR1 is KGHSH and CDR2 is LQKENI in the germline V gene. The CDR3 reads CASSYRENTGELFF. The CDR3 DNA reads as TGTGCCAGCTCCTACCGGGAAAACACCGGGGAGCTGTTTTTT.

This clonotype was found many times. This chain links TRBV27 with TRBJ2-5, with TRBD1 as a possible D gene (6 bases). This CDR3 is built from 16 residues. Trimming left V 5 bases short and J 1 base short, with 17 bases between. CDR1 is MNHEY and CDR2 is SMNVEV in the germline V gene (reference sequence). As DNA, the CDR3 is TGTGCCAGCAGTACCCAGAACGACAGGTCCCAAGAGACCCAGTACTTC. Protein product: CASSTQNDRSQETQYF.

This clonotype was found a few times. This chain links TRBV29-1 with TRBJ1-2, with a tentative D call TRBD1 (5 bases). Per germline, CDR1 SQVTM and CDR2 ANQGSEA. Deletions cut 4 bases from V and 0 bases from J, with 18 bases between. The CDR3 is 16 residues long. CDR3 nucleotides: TGCAGCGTTGCGGGGGACCGAGAGCACCCTAACTATGGCTACACCTTC. It yields the protein CSVAGDREHPNYGYTF.

The V call is TRBV2, the J call TRBJ2-3, with TRBD2 identical over 11 bases. Germline V gene data show CDR1 as SNHLY and CDR2 as FYNNEI. V was clipped by 5 bases and J by 0 bases; unmatched bases: 4. The CDR3 loop spans 16 amino acids. The CDR3 loop is CASSLTSGESTDTQYF. Written as DNA, the CDR3 is TGTGCCAGCAGTCTGACTAGCGGGGAAAGCACAGATACGCAGTATTTT.

The chain couples TRBV28 to TRBJ2-3, with 7 bases that match TRBD2. The germline CDR1 and CDR2 sequences are MDHEN and SYDVKM. V gave up 7 bases and J gave up 11 bases; unmatched junction bases: 12. The CDR3 has 13 residues. The CDR3 region has the DNA TGTGCCAGCACCGGCGGGGGAGGGGATTGGCAGTATTTT. This codes for CASTGGGGDWQYF.

This clonotype was detected many times. This sequence joins TRBV5-1 and TRBJ1-5; TRBD1 agrees at 8 bases. With 4 bases clipped from V and 5 bases from J, the junction kept 5 bases outside the gene matches. Germline V CDR1 and CDR2: SGHRS, YFSETQ. The CDR3 runs 14 residues. The CDR3 DNA is TGCGCCAGCAGCCCGGACAGGGCGGATCAGCCCCAGCATTTT. It translates to CASSPDRADQPQHF.

This clonotype was detected a few times. The genes are TRBV20-1 and TRBJ2-7; D is uncertain. Germline V gives CDR1 DFQATT, CDR2 SNEGSKA (reference sequence). V was pared by 3 bases and J by 6 bases, with 15 bases between. This CDR3 comprises 13 residues. In DNA, the CDR3 is TGCAGTGCTAGTTACCCGATTCGGAGCGAGCAGTACTTC. Protein sequence: CSASYPIRSEQYF.

This clonotype was seen ten or more times. The chain combines TRBV2 with TRBJ2-7; TRBD1 aligns across 7 bases. Trimming at V came to 4 bases and at J to 5 bases, leaving 5 bases not matched to a gene. The germline CDR1 and CDR2 sequences are SNHLY and FYNNEI. The CDR3 has 13 amino acids. CDR3 in DNA: TGTGCCAGCAGTGGACAGGGTAGGAACGAGCAGTACTTC. Amino acids: CASSGQGRNEQYF.

This clonotype was seen many times. V gene TRBV7-2 combines with J gene TRBJ2-2, with 8 positions matching TRBD2. The junction had 11 bases not matched to a gene; V was cut back by 5 bases and J by 3 bases. Germline V lookup: CDR1 SGHTA, CDR2 FQGNSA. This CDR3 is built from 17 residues. The CDR3 loop is CASSQTGTSGYTGELFF. CDR3 nucleotide sequence: TGTGCCAGCAGCCAGACCGGGACTAGTGGTTACACCGGGGAGCTGTTTTTT.

In its sample, this clonotype was seen many times. The chain combines TRBV28 with TRBJ2-2; 9 bases line up with TRBD1. V dropped 5 bases and J dropped 4; count of bases not matched to a gene: 8. CDR1 is MDHEN, CDR2 SYDVKM, per germline. CDR3 length equals 16 residues. The CDR3 loop reads CASSPGQGRGTGELFF. For the CDR3, the DNA is TGTGCCAGCAGTCCCGGACAGGGGCGCGGCACCGGGGAGCTGTTTTTT.

This clonotype was counted ten times or more. The chain recombines TRBV12-3 or TRBV12-4 with TRBJ2-7; D not resolved. There are 14 residues in the CDR3. The V end was cut by 6 bases, the J end by 2 bases, with 14 bases between. The CDR3 spells CASSLHGPPYEQYF. The CDR3, as DNA: TGTGCCAGCAGCTTACACGGGCCCCCCTACGAGCAGTACTTC.

The chain combines TRBV10-3 with TRBJ2-3, with 9 bases aligning to TRBD2. The CDR3 extends over 14 amino acids. Per germline, CDR1 ENHRY and CDR2 SYGVKD. Trimming took 5 bases from V and 1 from J; bases not matched to a gene: 1. In DNA form, the CDR3 reads TGTGCCATCAGTCCTAGCGGGGGCACAGATACGCAGTATTTT. Translation: CAISPSGGTDTQYF.

This clonotype was picked up many times. The chain uses TRBV28 and TRBJ2-7; D might be TRBD1 (6 bases). The germline gives CDR1 MDHEN, CDR2 SYDVKM. The V and J ends lost 3 bases and 0 bases respectively, with 15 bases between them. CDR3 length: 16 amino acids. The CDR3 region is CASSFPTGQFSYEQYF. CDR3 nucleotide sequence: TGTGCCAGCAGTTTCCCGACCGGACAGTTCTCCTACGAGCAGTACTTC.

This clonotype has at least ten counts. The rearrangement joins TRBV7-9 to TRBJ2-1; a possible D gene is TRBD1 (6 bases). Germline V lookup: CDR1 SEHNR, CDR2 FQNEAQ (reference sequence). The ends were cut back, 1 base at V and 5 bases at J, with 15 bases in the middle. The CDR3 totals 16 residues. CDR3 in DNA: TGTGCCAGCAGCTTAGAGGGGTCAGGGGCCCACAATGAGCAGTTCTTC. It yields the protein CASSLEGSGAHNEQFF.

The table lists this clonotype with a few counts. V gene TRBV20-1 combines with J gene TRBJ2-7, with TRBD2 identical over 9 bases. Looked up from germline, CDR1 is DFQATT and CDR2 is SNEGSKA (reference sequence). The V and J ends lost 5 bases and 3 bases, in that order; junction bases with no gene match: 17. The CDR3 is 17 residues long. The CDR3 region is CSAGDAGGRLSLYEQYF. The CDR3 nucleotides read TGCAGTGCTGGTGATGCGGGGGGGCGGCTTTCCCTCTACGAGCAGTACTTC.

This clonotype was seen ten or more times. The rearrangement joins TRBV2 to TRBJ2-1; TRBD1 agrees at 8 bases. Germline-derived CDR1 and CDR2 are SNHLY and FYNNEI. The CDR3 has 13 amino acids. J lost 6 bases, V lost 6 bases, and 4 bases had no gene match. DNA for the CDR3: TGTGCCAGCAGCCAACAGGGGGGCAATGAGCAGTTCTTC. Its protein is CASSQQGGNEQFF.

This clonotype has ten or more counts. The genes are TRBV18 and TRBJ1-5; 9 nucleotides agree with TRBD1. CDR1 and CDR2 from the germline V gene are KGHSH and LQKENI. This CDR3 spans 15 amino acids. Trimming took 8 bases from V and 6 from J; bases not matched to a gene: 11. CDR3 coding DNA: TGTGCCAGCCAAAAGGACAGGGGCTTTTTTCAGCCCCAGCATTTT. This codes for CASQKDRGFFQPQHF.

The table lists this clonotype with a few counts. This chain joins TRBV7-6 and TRBJ1-2, with a tentative D call TRBD1 (6 bases). CDR3 length: 16 amino acids. With 2 bases removed from V and 3 bases from J, the gap between germline ends came to 16 bases. Germline V gene data show CDR1 as SGHVS and CDR2 as FNYEAQ. The CDR3 is CASSLLGEGDDYGYTF. The CDR3, as DNA: TGTGCCAGCAGCTTACTTGGGGAGGGGGACGACTATGGCTACACCTTC.

This sequence joins TRBV6-1 and TRBJ1-6; D gene unclear. Germline V lookup: CDR1 MNHNS, CDR2 SASEGT. The CDR3 is made up of 16 amino acids. V shed 7 bases and J shed 0 bases, with 13 bases lying between them. The CDR3 here is CASTPSGSSYNSPLHF. CDR3 DNA: TGTGCCAGCACCCCTTCGGGGAGCTCCTATAATTCACCCCTCCACTTT.

At least ten counts were recorded for this clonotype. The J gene is TRBJ2-7, the V gene TRBV18; a possible D gene is TRBD1 (6 bases). Germline loops: CDR1 KGHSH, CDR2 LQKENI. V dropped 3 bases and J dropped 2 bases, with 8 bases sitting between them. CDR3 length: 13 amino acids. The CDR3 sequence is CASSPDRAYEQYF. CDR3 sequence (DNA): TGTGCCAGCTCACCGGACAGAGCCTACGAGCAGTACTTC.

This clonotype came up many times. The rearrangement uses TRBV3-1 and TRBJ1-6; D uncertain. Germline assignment: CDR1 LGHDT and CDR2 YNNKEL (reference sequence). The V and J ends lost 4 bases and 1 base respectively, with 8 bases between them. The CDR3 spans 15 residues. This CDR3 reads CASSPLESYNSPLHF. The CDR3 region has the DNA TGTGCCAGCAGCCCTCTGGAGTCCTATAATTCACCCCTCCACTTT.

This clonotype has ten or more counts. The J gene is TRBJ2-5, the V gene TRBV24-1; no definite D call. The germline V gene has CDR1 KGHDR and CDR2 SFDVKD. There are 12 residues in the CDR3. V gave up 4 bases and J gave up 5 bases, with 7 bases separating them. CDR3 sequence reads: CATSEGEETQYF. CDR3 coding DNA: TGTGCCACCAGTGAAGGTGAGGAGACCCAGTACTTC.

Ten or more counts support this clonotype. The chain uses TRBV20-1 and TRBJ1-1; no reliable D call. The V end was cut by 6 bases, the J end by 1 base, with 12 bases between. The V gene's germline CDR1 is DFQATT and CDR2 SNEGSKA (reference sequence). The length of the CDR3 is 13 residues. In nucleotides, the CDR3 is TGCAGTGCCCGGACCTGGGAGAACACTGAAGCTTTCTTT. Amino acid sequence: CSARTWENTEAFF.

At least ten counts were recorded for this clonotype. The chain combines TRBV28 with TRBJ2-3; D may correspond to TRBD1 or TRBD2 (6 bases each). Deletions cut 6 bases from V and 4 bases from J, with 26 bases between. The CDR3 loop spans 18 amino acids. Germline V gene lookup returns CDR1 MDHEN and CDR2 SYDVKM. The DNA for the CDR3 is TGTGCCAGCAGCCCCGAAGGGAAGGGGGGTCAGGCCGCAGATACGCAGTATTTT. It yields the protein CASSPEGKGGQAADTQYF.

This clonotype occurred many times. V usage is TRBV10-3 and J usage is TRBJ1-2, with a tentative D call TRBD1 (5 bases). The CDR3 extends over 14 amino acids. Germline lookup yields CDR1 ENHRY and CDR2 SYGVKD. V lost 3 bases and J lost 7, with 15 bases in between. The CDR3 reads CAISEGPGRFGYTF. The CDR3 DNA reads as TGTGCCATCAGTGAAGGACCGGGACGGTTTGGCTACACCTTC.

This clonotype was found many times. Germline and junction disagree at one end, which may indicate a read error. The CDR3 nucleotides read TGTGCCAGCACGAACCAGGAGACCCAGTACTTC. Protein product: CASTNQETQYF. The chain uses TRBV2 and TRBJ2-5, with D uncertain. CDR1 is SNHLY, CDR2 FYNNEI, per germline. The CDR3 totals 11 residues.